A selection of T cell receptor beta chains follows, all from one sample in a study of beta chain features in type 1 diabetes. The assay was immunoSEQ multiplex PCR, and TCRdb's table has in-frame clones only and misses some. The table lists 200,000 to 250,000 clones, 55% to 70% of them singletons. Sequencing was performed on naive CD4+ T cells from blood. The receptors come from a man aged 25-40 years in good health. Both conserved end residues are part of each CDR3. The D gene is left open where the match is weak. Clone size is shown for a subset of rows, as once, few, many or a class of expanded clone.

CAWSAVVNTEAFF | TGTGCCTGGAGTGCGGTCGTTAACACTGAAGCTTTCTTT | few | TRBJ1-1 | . | 13 | TRBV30
CASRSRDSSTDTQYF | TGTGCCAGCAGGTCCCGGGACAGCAGCACAGATACGCAGTATTTT | few | TRBJ2-3 | TRBD1 | 15 | TRBV7-2
CSVEELGDEQFF | TGCAGCGTTGAAGAATTAGGAGATGAGCAGTTCTTC | few | TRBJ2-1 | . | 12 | TRBV29-1
CASSEGTGQHQPQHF | TGTGCCAGCAGCGAAGGGACAGGGCAGCATCAGCCCCAGCATTTT | . | TRBJ1-5 | TRBD1 | 15 | TRBV9
CASRPTGGNNEQFF | TGTGCCAGCAGGCCTACGGGAGGAAACAATGAGCAGTTCTTC | . | TRBJ2-1 | TRBD2 | 14 | TRBV6-5
CASSENLARETQYF | TGTGCCAGCAGTGAAAACCTAGCTCGGGAGACCCAGTACTTC | . | TRBJ2-5 | . | 14 | TRBV25-1
CSVGRDSYNEQFF | TGCAGCGTTGGGAGGGACTCCTACAATGAGCAGTTCTTC | . | TRBJ2-1 | . | 13 | TRBV29-1
CASSPGYRGELFF | TGTGCCAGCAGTCCCGGATACCGCGGGGAGCTGTTTTTT | . | TRBJ2-2 | . | 13 | TRBV28
CASSAIPGGTEAFF | TGTGCCAGCAGTGCAATCCCAGGGGGCACTGAAGCTTTCTTT | . | TRBJ1-1 | TRBD1 | 14 | TRBV9
CASSGSTDTQYF | TGCGCCAGCAGCGGAAGCACAGATACGCAGTATTTT | . | TRBJ2-3 | . | 12 | TRBV5-1
CASRDFRGYTF | TGTGCCAGCCGGGATTTCAGGGGCTACACCTTC | . | TRBJ1-2 | . | 11 | TRBV27
CASSQEAGKAAGELFF | TGCGCCAGCAGCCAAGAGGCGGGGAAGGCAGCCGGGGAGCTGTTTTTT | . | TRBJ2-2 | . | 16 | TRBV4-3
CASSEVSQVADTQYF | TGTGCCAGCAGTGAAGTCTCACAGGTTGCGGATACGCAGTATTTT | . | TRBJ2-3 | . | 15 | TRBV2
CAWSLAGGNEQYF | TGTGCCTGGAGCCTAGCGGGAGGGAACGAGCAGTACTTC | . | TRBJ2-7 | TRBD2 | 13 | TRBV30
CASSQPRVDGTDTQYF | TGTGCCAGCAGCCAGCCCCGGGTTGACGGCACAGATACGCAGTATTTT | . | TRBJ2-3 | . | 16 | TRBV4-2
CSGGLAGGTGELFF | TGCAGCGGCGGACTAGCGGGAGGGACCGGGGAGCTGTTTTTT | . | TRBJ2-2 | TRBD2 | 14 | TRBV29-1
CASSQGQYSYEQYF | TGTGCCAGCAGCCAAGGACAGTACTCCTACGAGCAGTACTTC | . | TRBJ2-7 | . | 14 | TRBV14
CAWSAPLAGVPYEQYF | TGTGCCTGGAGTGCGCCCCTAGCGGGAGTTCCCTACGAGCAGTACTTC | . | TRBJ2-7 | TRBD2 | 16 | TRBV30
CASSSTTYEQYF | TGTGCCAGCAGCTCAACCACCTACGAGCAGTACTTC | . | TRBJ2-7 | . | 12 | TRBV7-9
CASRRGLAGAGNEQFF | TGTGCCAGCAGACGAGGACTAGCGGGAGCGGGGAATGAGCAGTTCTTC | few | TRBJ2-1 | TRBD2 | 16 | TRBV7-9
CATSLVAKNIQYF | TGTGCCACCAGCTTAGTAGCCAAAAACATTCAGTACTTC | . | TRBJ2-4 | . | 13 | TRBV15
CSAPRGDGTEAFF | TGCAGCGCCCCAAGGGGGGATGGCACTGAAGCTTTCTTT | . | TRBJ1-1 | . | 13 | TRBV29-1
CASSEGTGDYEQYF | TGTGCCAGCAGTGAAGGAACAGGGGACTACGAGCAGTACTTC | . | TRBJ2-7 | TRBD1 | 14 | TRBV25-1
CAWSVRGSQPQHF | TGTGCCTGGAGTGTAAGGGGTTCGCAGCCCCAGCATTTT | . | TRBJ1-5 | . | 13 | TRBV30
CAWGGRGEQFF | TGTGCCTGGGGGGGACGAGGAGAGCAGTTCTTC | . | TRBJ2-1 | . | 11 | TRBV30
CSARFRGEAFF | TGCAGTGCTAGATTCCGAGGAGAAGCTTTCTTT | . | TRBJ1-1 | . | 11 | TRBV20-1
CASSLGPGGSYEQYF | TGTGCCAGCAGCTTAGGTCCAGGAGGCTCCTACGAGCAGTACTTC | . | TRBJ2-7 | . | 15 | TRBV7-2